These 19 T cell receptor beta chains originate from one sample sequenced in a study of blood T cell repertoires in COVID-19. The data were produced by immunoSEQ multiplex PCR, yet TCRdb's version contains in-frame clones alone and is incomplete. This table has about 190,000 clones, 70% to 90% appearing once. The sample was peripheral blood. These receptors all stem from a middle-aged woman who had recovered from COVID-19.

CDR3 DNA: TGTGCCAGCAGCTTAGTGGCAGGGGGCGCGAACATTCAGTACTTC. Translated: CASSLVAGGANIQYF. The genes are TRBV7-2 and TRBJ2-4; 8 bases match TRBD1. In germline, CDR1 is SGHTA, CDR2 FQGNSA. The CDR3 length is 15 residues. V trimming: 1 base; J trimming: 7 bases; junction bases outside the gene matches: 6.

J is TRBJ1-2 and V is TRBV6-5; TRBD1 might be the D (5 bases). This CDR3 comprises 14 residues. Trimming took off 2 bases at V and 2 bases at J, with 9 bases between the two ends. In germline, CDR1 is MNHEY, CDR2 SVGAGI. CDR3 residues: CASSYGAGNYGYTF. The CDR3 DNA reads TGTGCCAGCAGTTACGGGGCAGGGAACTATGGCTACACCTTC.

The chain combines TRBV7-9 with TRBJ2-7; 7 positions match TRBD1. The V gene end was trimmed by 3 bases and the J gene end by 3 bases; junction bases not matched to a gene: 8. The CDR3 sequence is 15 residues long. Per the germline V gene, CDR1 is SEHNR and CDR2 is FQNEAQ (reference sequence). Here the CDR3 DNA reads TGTGCCAGCAGCTTCTATGAGCAGGGGGTCTACGAGCAGTACTTC. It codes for CASSFYEQGVYEQYF.

This CDR3 is CASSQGSSGRETQYF. The CDR3 nucleotides are TGTGCCAGCAGCCAGGGCTCTTCGGGGAGGGAGACCCAGTACTTC. The V call is TRBV3-1 (or the pseudogene TRBV3-2), the J call TRBJ2-5; D is possibly TRBD2 (6 bases). Germline V gene sequence: CDR1 LGHDT, CDR2 YNNKEL (reference sequence). Trimming took off 3 bases at V and 5 bases at J, with 16 bases between the two ends. The CDR3 spans 15 residues.

The CDR3 reads CASSTWTTYNEQFF. CDR3 bases: TGTGCCAGCAGCACCTGGACTACCTACAATGAGCAGTTCTTC. The chain employs TRBV5-6 and TRBJ2-1, with D tentatively TRBD2 (6 bases). Germline V gene lookup returns CDR1 SGHDT and CDR2 YYEEEE. V was clipped by 4 bases and J by 2 bases, with 10 bases between them. This CDR3 region has 14 residues.

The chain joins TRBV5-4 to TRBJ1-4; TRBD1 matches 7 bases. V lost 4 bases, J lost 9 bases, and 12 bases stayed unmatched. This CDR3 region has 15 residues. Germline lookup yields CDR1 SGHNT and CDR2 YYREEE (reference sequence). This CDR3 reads CASSTSDRELKKLFF. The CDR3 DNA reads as TGTGCCAGCAGCACTTCCGACAGGGAACTAAAAAAACTGTTTTTT. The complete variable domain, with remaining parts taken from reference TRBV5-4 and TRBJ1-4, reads ETGVTQSPTHLIKTRGQQVTLRCSSQSGHNTVSWYQQALGQGPQFIFQYYREEENGRGNFPPRFSGLQFPNYSSELNVNALELDDSALYLCASSTSDRELKKLFFGSGTQLSVL.

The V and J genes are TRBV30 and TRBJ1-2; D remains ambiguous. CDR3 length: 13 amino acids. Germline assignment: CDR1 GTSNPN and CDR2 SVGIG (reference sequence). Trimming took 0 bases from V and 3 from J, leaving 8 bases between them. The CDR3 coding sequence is TGTGCCTGGAGTGTAACGGACTACTATGGCTACACCTTC. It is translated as CAWSVTDYYGYTF. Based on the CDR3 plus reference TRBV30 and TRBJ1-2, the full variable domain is SQTIHQWPATLVQPVGSPLSLECTVEGTSNPNLYWYRQAAGRGLQLLFYSVGIGQISSEVPQNLSASRPQDRQFILSSKKLLLSDSGFYLCAWSVTDYYGYTFGSGTRLTVV.

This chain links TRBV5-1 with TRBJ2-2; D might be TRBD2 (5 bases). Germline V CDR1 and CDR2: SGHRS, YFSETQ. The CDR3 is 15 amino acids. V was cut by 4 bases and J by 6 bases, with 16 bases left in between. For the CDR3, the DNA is TGCGCCAGCAGCCCGCATATTGGGAGTGCCGGGGAGCTGTTTTTT. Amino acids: CASSPHIGSAGELFF. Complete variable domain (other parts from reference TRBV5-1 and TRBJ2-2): KAGVTQTPRYLIKTRGQQVTLSCSPISGHRSVSWYQQTPGQGLQFLFEYFSETQRNKGNFPGRFSGRQFSNSRSEMNVSTLELGDSALYLCASSPHIGSAGELFFGEGSRLTVL.

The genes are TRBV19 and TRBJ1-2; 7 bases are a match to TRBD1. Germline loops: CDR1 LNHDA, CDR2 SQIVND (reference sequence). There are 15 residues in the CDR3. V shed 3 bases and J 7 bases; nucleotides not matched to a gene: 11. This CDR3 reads CASSIPGRGRGGYTF. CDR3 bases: TGTGCCAGTAGTATCCCCGGGAGGGGGCGGGGTGGCTACACCTTC.

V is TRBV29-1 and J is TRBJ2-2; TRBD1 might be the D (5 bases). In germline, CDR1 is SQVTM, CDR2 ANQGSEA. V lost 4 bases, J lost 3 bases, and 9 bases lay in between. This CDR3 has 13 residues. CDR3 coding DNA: TGCAGCGTTGTCGCAGGGTACACCGGGGAGCTGTTTTTT. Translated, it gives CSVVAGYTGELFF.

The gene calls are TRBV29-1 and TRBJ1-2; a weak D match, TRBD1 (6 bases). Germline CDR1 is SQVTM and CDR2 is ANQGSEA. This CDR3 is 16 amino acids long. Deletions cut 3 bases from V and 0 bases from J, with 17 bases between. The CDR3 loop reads CSVDTIDRIANYGYTF. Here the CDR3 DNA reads TGCAGCGTTGACACGATCGACAGGATAGCTAACTATGGCTACACCTTC.

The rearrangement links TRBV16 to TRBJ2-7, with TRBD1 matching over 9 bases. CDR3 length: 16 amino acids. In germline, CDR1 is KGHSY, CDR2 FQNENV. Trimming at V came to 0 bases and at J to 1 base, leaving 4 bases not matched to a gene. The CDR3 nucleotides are TGTGCCAGCAGCCAATCGAGGACAGGGGTATCCTACGAGCAGTACTTC. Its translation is CASSQSRTGVSYEQYF.

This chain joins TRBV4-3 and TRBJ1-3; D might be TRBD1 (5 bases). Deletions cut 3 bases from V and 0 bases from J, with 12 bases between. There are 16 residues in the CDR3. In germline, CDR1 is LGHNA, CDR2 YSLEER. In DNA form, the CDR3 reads TGCGCCAGCAGCCACCAAGGACAAAGCTCTGGAAACACCATATATTTT. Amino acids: CASSHQGQSSGNTIYF.

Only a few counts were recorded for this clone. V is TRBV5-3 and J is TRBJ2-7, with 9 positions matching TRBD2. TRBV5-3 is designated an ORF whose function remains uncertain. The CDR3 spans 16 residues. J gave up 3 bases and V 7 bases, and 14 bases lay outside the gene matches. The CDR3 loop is CARPVTSGIVHYEQYF. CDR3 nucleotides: TGTGCCAGACCTGTGACTAGCGGCATCGTTCACTACGAGCAGTACTTC.

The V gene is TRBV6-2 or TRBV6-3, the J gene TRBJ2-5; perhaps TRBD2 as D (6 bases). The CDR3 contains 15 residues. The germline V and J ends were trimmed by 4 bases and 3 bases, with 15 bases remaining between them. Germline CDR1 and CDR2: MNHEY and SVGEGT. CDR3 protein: CASSSPGVVKETQYF. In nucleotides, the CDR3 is TGTGCCAGCAGTTCCCCGGGGGTCGTTAAAGAGACCCAGTACTTC.

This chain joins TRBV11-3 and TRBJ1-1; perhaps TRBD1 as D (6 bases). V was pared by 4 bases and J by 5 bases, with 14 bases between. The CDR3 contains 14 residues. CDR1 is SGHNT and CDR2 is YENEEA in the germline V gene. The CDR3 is CASSYSGAQTEAFF. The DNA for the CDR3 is TGTGCCAGCAGCTACTCAGGGGCGCAGACTGAAGCTTTCTTT.

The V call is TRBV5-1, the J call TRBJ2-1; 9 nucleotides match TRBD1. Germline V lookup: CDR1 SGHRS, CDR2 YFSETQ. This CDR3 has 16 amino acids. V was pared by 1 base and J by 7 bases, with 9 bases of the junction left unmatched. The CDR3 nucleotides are TGCGCCAGCAGCTTGCCGGCACAGGGGGCGTTGAATGAGCAGTTCTTC. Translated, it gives CASSLPAQGALNEQFF. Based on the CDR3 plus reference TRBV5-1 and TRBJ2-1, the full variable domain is KAGVTQTPRYLIKTRGQQVTLSCSPISGHRSVSWYQQTPGQGLQFLFEYFSETQRNKGNFPGRFSGRQFSNSRSEMNVSTLELGDSALYLCASSLPAQGALNEQFFGPGTRLTVL.

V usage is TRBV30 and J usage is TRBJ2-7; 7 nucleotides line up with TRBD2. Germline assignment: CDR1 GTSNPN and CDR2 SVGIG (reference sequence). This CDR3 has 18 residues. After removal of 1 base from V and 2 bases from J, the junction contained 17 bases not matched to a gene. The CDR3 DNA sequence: TGTGCCTGGAGTGGTAGTATATGGGTAGCGGGTAGAACCTACGAGCAGTACTTC. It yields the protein CAWSGSIWVAGRTYEQYF.

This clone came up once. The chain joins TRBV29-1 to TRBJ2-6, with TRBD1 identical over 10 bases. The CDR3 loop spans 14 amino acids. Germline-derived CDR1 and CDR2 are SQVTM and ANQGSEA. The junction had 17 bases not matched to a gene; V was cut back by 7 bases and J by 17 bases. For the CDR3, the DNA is TGCAGCGCTCCCATCCCGGGACAGGGGACCGCTTTGACTTTC. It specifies CSAPIPGQGTALTF.